These 23 T cell receptor beta chains were all obtained from the same sample, sequenced in a study of identical twins. TCRdb itself ran the 5' RACE reads through MiXCR, one entry per CDR3 protein. The table records 700,000 to 950,000 distinct CDR3 sequences, over 9% of them present only once. These data also featured in a second study, about yellow fever vaccine responses in identical twins.

Sequenced material: PBMCs. The receptors stem from a woman in her late teens or twenties in good health.

This clonotype was picked up a small number of times. The V call is TRBV20-1, the J call TRBJ2-1; 8 positions match TRBD2. The CDR3 covers 17 residues. V was pared by 0 bases and J by 0 bases, with 7 bases of the junction left unmatched. Germline CDR1 is DFQATT and CDR2 is SNEGSKA (reference sequence). The CDR3: CSARDLLAEHSYNEQFF. CDR3 in DNA: TGCAGTGCTAGAGATCTACTAGCGGAGCACTCCTACAATGAGCAGTTCTTC.

This clonotype was seen ten or more times. This chain uses TRBV29-1 with TRBJ2-1, with TRBD2 as a possible D gene (5 bases). Germline CDR1 is SQVTM and CDR2 is ANQGSEA. The V end was cut by 5 bases, the J end by 8 bases, with 19 bases between. The CDR3 consists of 14 residues. CDR3 residues: CSVFLSSEKDEQFF. The DNA for the CDR3 is TGCAGCGTTTTTTTGAGTAGCGAGAAAGATGAGCAGTTCTTC.

The chain couples TRBV2 to TRBJ2-1; a weak D match, TRBD2 (5 bases). V was clipped by 6 bases and J by 6 bases, with 9 bases between them. There are 12 residues in the CDR3. CDR1 and CDR2 from the germline V gene are SNHLY and FYNNEI. CDR3 amino acids: CASRGSPNEQFF. CDR3 in DNA: TGTGCCAGCAGAGGGAGCCCCAATGAGCAGTTCTTC.

The chain is built from TRBV5-1 and TRBJ1-1; D not resolved. Germline-derived CDR1 and CDR2 are SGHRS and YFSETQ. This CDR3 is built from 15 residues. Trimming stripped 4 bases from V and 8 bases from J, with 21 bases between. CDR3 protein: CASSGSSGAIGEAFF. CDR3 DNA: TGCGCCAGCAGCGGCTCTTCGGGAGCGATTGGGGAAGCTTTCTTT.

This clonotype occurred a few times. This rearrangement joins TRBV5-1 to TRBJ2-3, with no clear D. The CDR3 sequence is 14 residues long. CDR1 SGHRS and CDR2 YFSETQ come from the germline V gene. Trimming stripped 4 bases from V and 3 bases from J, with 12 bases between. The CDR3 loop is CASSPLSPTDTQYF. The CDR3, as DNA: TGCGCCAGCAGCCCCTTGAGTCCTACAGATACGCAGTATTTT.

This chain joins TRBV5-8 and TRBJ2-5, with TRBD1 matching over 9 bases. V dropped 4 bases and J dropped 3; count of bases not matched to a gene: 7. The germline gives CDR1 SGHTS, CDR2 YDEGEE. CDR3 length equals 15 residues. CDR3 DNA: TGTGCCAGCAGCCTAAAGGGACAGGGTAAAGAGACCCAGTACTTC. It encodes CASSLKGQGKETQYF.

This sequence joins TRBV11-2 and TRBJ2-6, with a tentative D call TRBD2 (7 bases). CDR1 and CDR2 from the germline V gene are SGHAT and FQNNGV. The V end was cut by 5 bases, the J end by 0 bases, with 23 bases between. This CDR3 has 20 residues. As DNA, the CDR3 is TGTGCCAGCAGCCCGGGGGGCAGGAACCACTACTCCTCTGGGGCCAACGTCCTGACTTTC. This translates into CASSPGGRNHYSSGANVLTF. The full variable domain, in which reference TRBV11-2 and TRBJ2-6 provide the parts outside the CDR3, is EAGVAQSPRYKIIEKRQSVAFWCNPISGHATLYWYQQILGQGPKLLIQFQNNGVVDDSQLPKDRFSAERLKGVDSTLKIQPAKLEDSAVYLCASSPGGRNHYSSGANVLTFGAGSRLTVL.

J is TRBJ1-2 and V is TRBV4-1; perhaps TRBD1 as D (5 bases). The V end lost 4 bases, the J end lost 5 bases, and 8 bases lay between the germline ends. Germline-derived CDR1 and CDR2 are MGHRA and YSYEKL. The CDR3 totals 12 residues. Here the CDR3 DNA reads TGCGCCAGCAGCCGGGACTTGTATGGCTACACCTTC. Translation: CASSRDLYGYTF.

This clonotype was observed many times. The genes are TRBV20-1 and TRBJ2-5; 7 nucleotides agree with TRBD1. V was pared by 5 bases and J by 2 bases, with 8 bases of the junction left unmatched. The length of the CDR3 is 14 residues. Germline lookup yields CDR1 DFQATT and CDR2 SNEGSKA (reference sequence). The CDR3: CSARQTGNQETQYF. The CDR3 DNA reads as TGCAGTGCTCGCCAGACAGGGAATCAAGAGACCCAGTACTTC.

The chain has TRBV7-6 and TRBJ2-5, with D unclear. Germline V gene data show CDR1 as SGHVS and CDR2 as FNYEAQ. CDR3 size: 14 residues. Deletions cut 3 bases from V and 1 base from J, with 9 bases between. The DNA for the CDR3 is TGTGCCAGCAGCTTTAATAATTTCCAAGAGACCCAGTACTTC. Translation: CASSFNNFQETQYF.

The chain carries TRBV3-1 and TRBJ2-3, with no clear D. Germline V gene lookup returns CDR1 LGHDT and CDR2 YNNKEL (reference sequence). CDR3 length equals 16 residues. Trimming removed 8 bases at V and 4 bases at J, with 22 bases between. The CDR3 nucleotides read TGTGCCAGCGGGCCCGTCGGGCCCCGGAATTCAGATACGCAGTATTTT. Protein: CASGPVGPRNSDTQYF.

This clonotype was found many times. V and J are TRBV12-3 or TRBV12-4 and TRBJ2-1; 8 bases are shared with TRBD1. This CDR3 spans 14 amino acids. With V trimmed by 5 bases and J by 6 bases, 6 bases remained unmatched. CDR3 nucleotide sequence: TGTGCCAGCAGTCACGGACAGGGCGGCAATGAGCAGTTCTTC. This gives the protein CASSHGQGGNEQFF.

The rearrangement joins TRBV12-3 or TRBV12-4 to TRBJ2-7; D gene unclear. Trimming left V 5 bases short and J 3 bases short, with 20 bases between. The CDR3 covers 16 residues. In DNA form, the CDR3 reads TGTGCCAGCAGTCCCATGGGCACGATATCAAACTACGAGCAGTACTTC. Its translation: CASSPMGTISNYEQYF.

This clonotype was observed many times. This sequence joins TRBV27 and TRBJ1-5; no clear D. The germline V gene encodes CDR1 MNHEY and CDR2 SMNVEV (reference sequence). The CDR3 extends over 17 amino acids. Trimming removed 4 bases from V and 0 bases from J, with 16 bases in between. CDR3 bases: TGTGCCAGCAGTTCCGCCATTACACCATATAGCAATCAGCCCCAGCATTTT. It encodes CASSSAITPYSNQPQHF.

The V and J genes are TRBV6-1 and TRBJ1-5; 7 nucleotides align to TRBD1. Germline CDR1 MNHNS, CDR2 SASEGT. There are 15 residues in the CDR3. V trimming: 5 bases; J trimming: 0 bases; junction bases outside the gene matches: 4. The CDR3 here is CASSQGEYSNQPQHF. The CDR3 DNA follows: TGTGCCAGCAGTCAGGGGGAGTATAGCAATCAGCCCCAGCATTTT.

The chain joins TRBV4-1 to TRBJ1-5, with TRBD1 matching 7 bases. The CDR3 sequence is 20 residues long. Germline V gene data show CDR1 as MGHRA and CDR2 as YSYEKL. V gave up 1 base and J gave up 2 bases; unmatched junction bases: 17. The CDR3 here is CASSQGSWQGGDLGNQPQHF. CDR3 bases: TGCGCCAGCAGCCAAGGGAGTTGGCAGGGGGGTGATCTAGGCAATCAGCCCCAGCATTTT.

This clonotype was detected a few times. The rearrangement uses TRBV3-1 and TRBJ2-1; TRBD2 matches at 16 bases. J gave up 6 bases and V 1 base, and 6 bases lay outside the gene matches. This CDR3 has 18 amino acids. From germline, CDR1 is LGHDT and CDR2 YNNKEL (reference sequence). CDR3: CASSQVGGTSGRGNEQFF. In DNA, the CDR3 is TGTGCCAGCAGCCAAGTAGGTGGGACTAGCGGGAGGGGCAATGAGCAGTTCTTC.

This clonotype has more than one count but fewer than ten. The V and J genes are TRBV12-3 or TRBV12-4 and TRBJ2-1; TRBD2 matches 10 bases. This CDR3 is built from 15 residues. The trim removed 0 bases at V and 12 bases at J, leaving 8 bases unmatched. DNA of the CDR3: TGTGCCAGCAGTTTAGCCGGACTAGCGGTGTTGGGGCAGTTCTTC. Its translation: CASSLAGLAVLGQFF.

The chain has TRBV10-3 and TRBJ2-1; 14 nucleotides match TRBD2. The germline V gene encodes CDR1 ENHRY and CDR2 SYGVKD. Trimming removed 4 bases from V and 10 bases from J; junction bases left unmatched: 12. The CDR3 contains 17 residues. The CDR3 nucleotides are TGTGCCATCAGTGTTTTCGAGACTAGCGGGAGGGGAGGCGAGCAGTTCTTC. This codes for CAISVFETSGRGGEQFF.

This clonotype was seen a few times. CDR3 protein: CASSRIFGESYGYTF. The DNA for the CDR3 is TGTGCCAGCAGCCGTATTTTCGGAGAATCCTATGGCTACACCTTC. The chain has TRBV3-1 and TRBJ1-2; D gene unclear. The CDR3 runs 15 residues. Germline CDR1 and CDR2: LGHDT and YNNKEL (reference sequence). V lost 4 bases to trimming and J lost 4 bases, with 16 bases between them.

In its sample, this clonotype was seen a few times. The chain has TRBV6-1 and TRBJ2-1, with D perhaps TRBD2 (6 bases). The CDR3 is 15 residues long. V lost 5 bases and J 7 bases, leaving 18 bases between the germline ends. Germline assignment: CDR1 MNHNS and CDR2 SASEGT. The CDR3: CASSPARAGGNEQFF. CDR3 nucleotide sequence: TGTGCCAGCAGTCCCGCCAGGGCCGGGGGAAATGAGCAGTTCTTC.

The genes are TRBV5-6 and TRBJ2-1; D is unclear. The CDR3 is 18 amino acids. CDR1 is SGHDT and CDR2 is YYEEEE in the germline V gene. V was trimmed by 1 base and J by 0 bases, leaving 17 bases between them. This chain's CDR3 is CASSLRRLVSYSYNEQFF. CDR3 coding DNA: TGTGCCAGCAGCTTGAGGAGACTCGTGTCATACTCCTACAATGAGCAGTTCTTC.

This clonotype was seen a few times. The chain joins TRBV11-1 to TRBJ2-1; TRBD1 matches 10 bases. The germline CDR1 and CDR2 sequences are SGHAT and FQDESV (reference sequence). There are 20 residues in the CDR3. V lost 5 bases and J lost 5; bases outside the gene matches: 21. The CDR3 spells CASSPGGGTPGTGVDNEQFF. CDR3 DNA: TGTGCCAGCAGCCCAGGGGGGGGGACACCGGGGACAGGGGTCGACAATGAGCAGTTCTTC.